A selection of T cell receptor beta chains follows, all from one sample in a study of graft-versus-host responses after intestinal transplantation. Sequenced by immunoSEQ multiplex PCR; TCRdb stores in-frame clones only, minus some. The table shows about 29,000 clones, with approximately 80% occurring only once. The sequencing here drew on ileum tissue, taken 98 days after intestinal transplantation. Receptor source: a human patient who received an intestinal transplant, so some T cells may come from the graft donor. The CDR3 runs from the conserved cysteine through the conserved F or W. D genes are given only for firm matches. A row's size may be missing; if present it is once, few, many or a size class.

NA | NA | TRBJ2-5 | TRBV5-1 | CASRDGGETQYF | TGCGCCAGCAGGGACGGCGGGGAGACCCAGTACTTC
NA | NA | TRBJ1-6 | TRBV6-1 | CASSVASAGTPLHF | TGTGCCAGCAGTGTTGCCTCAGCGGGGACACCCCTCCACTTT
NA | NA | TRBJ2-7 | TRBV11-1 | CASRAAHEQYF | TGTGCCAGCAGGGCCGCCCACGAGCAGTACTTC
NA | NA | TRBJ2-7 | TRBV10-2 | CASRNLDLYEQYF | TGCGCCAGCAGGAACCTAGACCTCTACGAGCAGTACTTC
few | NA | TRBJ1-4 | TRBV7-2 | CASSSTDSYPEKLFF | TGTGCCAGCAGCTCCACTGACAGTTATCCTGAAAAACTGTTTTTT
NA | NA | TRBJ1-2 | TRBV6-5 | CATFEVGYTF | TGTGCCACCTTTGAGGTCGGCTACACCTTC
NA | TRBD1 | TRBJ1-5 | TRBV28 | CASSPLGRDRYQPQHF | TGTGCCAGCAGTCCTTTGGGCCGGGACAGATATCAGCCCCAGCATTTT
NA | NA | TRBJ2-3 | TRBV7-9 | CASSLIADTQYF | TGTGCCAGCAGTTTAATCGCAGATACGCAGTATTTT
NA | NA | TRBJ2-1 | TRBV9 | CASSGANEQFF | TGTGCCAGCAGCGGGGCCAATGAGCAGTTCTTC
NA | TRBD1 | TRBJ2-2 | TRBV19 | CASSIGPGGIGELFF | TGTGCCAGTAGTATCGGCCCAGGGGGTATCGGGGAGCTGTTTTTT
NA | NA | TRBJ2-7 | TRBV11-2 | CASSLLQGSRGEQYF | TGTGCCAGCAGCTTATTACAGGGATCACGGGGTGAGCAGTACTTC
NA | NA | TRBJ1-2 | TRBV27 | CASMGGLEGYTF | TGTGCCAGCATGGGGGGACTAGAGGGCTACACCTTC
NA | NA | TRBJ1-3 | TRBV2 | CASSEGGRDTIYF | TGTGCCAGCAGTGAAGGAGGGAGGGACACCATATATTTT
NA | NA | TRBJ2-5 | TRBV15 | CATSDPQGVETQYF | TGTGCCACCAGCGACCCGCAGGGTGTAGAGACCCAGTACTTC
NA | NA | TRBJ2-2 | TRBV9 | CASSAVTGELFF | TGTGCCAGCAGCGCGGTAACCGGGGAGCTGTTTTTT
NA | NA | TRBJ1-1 | TRBV25-1 | CASSDDSALSNTEAFF | TGTGCCAGCAGTGACGACAGCGCCCTCTCTAACACTGAAGCTTTCTTT
NA | NA | TRBJ2-5 | TRBV7-9 | CASSLGLGETQYF | TGTGCCAGCAGCTTAGGACTAGGGGAGACCCAGTACTTC
NA | NA | TRBJ1-1 | TRBV7-3 | CASSLNPGDTEAFF | TGTGCCAGCAGCTTAAATCCAGGGGACACTGAAGCTTTCTTT
few | TRBD1 | TRBJ1-5 | TRBV5-4 | CASSSQGASNQPQHF | TGTGCCAGCAGCTCTCAGGGGGCAAGCAATCAGCCCCAGCATTTT
NA | NA | TRBJ1-1 | TRBV13 | CASSSPVTYEAFF | TGTGCCAGCAGCTCTCCGGTAACTTATGAAGCTTTCTTT
NA | TRBD2 | TRBJ2-1 | TRBV7-9 | CASSLVASGGREQFF | TGTGCCAGCAGCTTAGTGGCTAGCGGGGGGCGTGAGCAGTTCTTC
NA | NA | TRBJ2-1 | TRBV20-1 | CSASIYNEQFF | TGCAGTGCTAGCATTTACAATGAGCAGTTCTTC
NA | NA | TRBJ1-2 | TRBV6-1 | CASSGRAGWPYGYTF | TGTGCCAGCAGTGGCCGGGCAGGTTGGCCCTATGGCTACACCTTC
NA | TRBD1 | TRBJ2-1 | TRBV6-1 | CASSGTGFEQFF | TGTGCCAGCAGTGGGACAGGCTTTGAGCAGTTCTTC
NA | NA | TRBJ1-2 | TRBV6-1 | CASRRSGKAYGYTF | TGTGCCAGCAGAAGATCGGGGAAAGCCTATGGCTACACCTTC
NA | TRBD2 | TRBJ2-3 | TRBV2 | CASTPGAGGPGDTQYF | TGTGCCAGCACCCCCGGTGCGGGGGGGCCAGGAGATACGCAGTATTTT
NA | NA | TRBJ1-3 | TRBV6-6 | CASSIGPARGNTIYF | TGTGCCAGCAGTATTGGTCCCGCGCGGGGAAACACCATATATTTT
NA | NA | TRBJ2-3 | TRBV7-8 | CASSLVTDSTDTQYF | TGTGCCAGCAGCTTAGTCACTGATAGCACAGATACGCAGTATTTT
NA | TRBD2 | TRBJ2-3 | TRBV11-2 | CASSLGGVPDTQYF | TGTGCCAGCAGTCTGGGGGGGGTCCCAGATACGCAGTATTTT
once | NA | TRBJ2-3 | TRBV2 | CASSGGRASTDTQYF | TGTGCCAGCAGTGGGGGCAGGGCTAGCACAGATACGCAGTATTTT
NA | TRBD1 | TRBJ2-3 | TRBV7-6 | CASSFGTGGTDTQYF | TGTGCCAGCAGCTTCGGGACAGGGGGAACAGATACGCAGTATTTT
NA | NA | TRBJ1-6 | TRBV19 | CASSIRGGGGNSPLHF | TGTGCCAGTAGTATAAGGGGAGGAGGTGGTAATTCACCCCTCCACTTT
NA | NA | TRBJ1-2 | TRBV6-1 | CASSEAGLGGQGYTF | TGTGCCAGCAGTGAAGCGGGGCTCGGGGGGCAAGGCTACACCTTC
NA | NA | TRBJ2-7 | TRBV7-9 | CASSPGGYEQYF | TGTGCCAGCAGCCCCGGTGGCTACGAGCAGTACTTC
once | NA | TRBJ2-7 | TRBV6-1 | CASSRIGVEQYF | TGTGCCAGCAGCCGAATCGGGGTTGAGCAGTACTTC
once | NA | TRBJ2-5 | TRBV5-4 | CASSLAEVQTTQETQYF | TGTGCCAGCAGCTTGGCCGAGGTTCAAACGACCCAAGAGACCCAGTACTTC
NA | TRBD1 | TRBJ1-5 | TRBV30 | CAWSLDRADYQPQHF | TGTGCCTGGAGCCTGGACAGGGCTGACTATCAGCCCCAGCATTTT
NA | NA | TRBJ2-1 | TRBV4-1 | CASSQVVREDEQFF | TGCGCCAGCAGCCAAGTTGTAAGGGAGGATGAGCAGTTCTTC
few | NA | TRBJ2-1 | TRBV11-2 | CASSLERIYNEQFF | TGTGCCAGCAGCTTGGAAAGGATTTACAATGAGCAGTTCTTC
NA | NA | TRBJ2-5 | TRBV4-1 | CASSQDLGGGGMETQYF | TGCGCCAGCAGCCAAGATCTAGGAGGGGGGGGGATGGAGACCCAGTACTTC
NA | TRBD1 | TRBJ1-1 | TRBV10-3 | CAISEPGQGVDTEAFF | TGTGCCATCAGTGAGCCGGGACAGGGAGTGGATACTGAAGCTTTCTTT
NA | NA | TRBJ2-7 | TRBV7-8 | CASSLPSRTGSSYEQYF | TGTGCCAGCAGCTTGCCCAGCCGCACGGGAAGCTCCTACGAGCAGTACTTC
NA | TRBD2 | TRBJ2-2 | TRBV5-4 | CASSLDLAGGPAGELFF | TGTGCCAGCAGCTTGGATCTAGCGGGGGGGCCTGCCGGGGAGCTGTTTTTT
NA | NA | TRBJ2-7 | TRBV27 | CASSYSRDTYEQYF | TGTGCCAGCAGCTACTCCCGGGACACCTACGAGCAGTACTTC
NA | TRBD2 | TRBJ2-5 | TRBV9 | CASSGGVLAGATETQYF | TGTGCCAGCAGCGGAGGGGTATTAGCGGGGGCGACAGAGACCCAGTACTTC
NA | NA | TRBJ1-1 | TRBV6-1 | CASSDGPDTEAFF | TGTGCCAGCAGTGATGGCCCGGACACTGAAGCTTTCTTT
NA | NA | TRBJ2-3 | TRBV30 | CATLPTEVYWGDTQYF | TGTGCCACGCTTCCTACCGAGGTGTATTGGGGAGATACGCAGTATTTT
NA | NA | TRBJ1-1 | TRBV4-1 | CASSRGGDTEAFF | TGCGCCAGCAGCCGTGGGGGAGACACTGAAGCTTTCTTT
few | TRBD1 | TRBJ1-2 | TRBV19 | CASSIPGQGYGYTF | TGTGCCAGTAGTATCCCGGGACAGGGGTATGGCTACACCTTC
NA | NA | TRBJ1-5 | TRBV27 | CASSPFKAGAEVRQPQHF | TGTGCCAGCAGCCCATTTAAAGCTGGGGCGGAGGTTAGGCAGCCCCAGCATTTT
NA | NA | TRBJ2-3 | TRBV18 | CASSQQVTDTQYF | TGTGCCAGCTCACAACAGGTAACAGATACGCAGTATTTT